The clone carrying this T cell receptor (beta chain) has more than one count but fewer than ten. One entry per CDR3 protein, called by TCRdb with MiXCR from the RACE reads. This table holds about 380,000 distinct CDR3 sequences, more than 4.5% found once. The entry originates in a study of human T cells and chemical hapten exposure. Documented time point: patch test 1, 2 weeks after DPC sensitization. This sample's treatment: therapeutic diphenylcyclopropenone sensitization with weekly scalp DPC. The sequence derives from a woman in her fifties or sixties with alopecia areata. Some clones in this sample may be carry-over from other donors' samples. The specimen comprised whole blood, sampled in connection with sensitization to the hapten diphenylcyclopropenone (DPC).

Here the CDR3 DNA reads TGTGCCAGCAGCGTAGGACTAGCGGGGAGGTCCTACAATGAGCAGTTCTTC. Translating gives CASSVGLAGRSYNEQFF. This sequence joins TRBV9 and TRBJ2-1; TRBD2 matches at 11 bases. Germline CDR1 is SGDLS and CDR2 is YYNGEE. The CDR3 is 17 amino acids. Unmatched junction bases numbered 3, after V lost 0 bases and J lost 1 base.